The TCR beta chain described here comes from a study of cytomegalovirus exposure and HLA in healthy donors. Study context: Membership in the Caucasian-associated ancestry cluster was found for 81% of approximately 430 genotyped donors.

V lost 4 bases, J lost 5 bases, and 5 bases stayed unmatched. CDR1 and CDR2 (germline): MNHEY, SVGAGI. There are 13 residues in the CDR3. This clone appeared a single time. Its antigen is unidentified. The primer mix had 60 Vbeta and 13 Jbeta primers. TCRdb's table, derived via immunoSEQ multiplex PCR, lists solely in-frame clones and lacks some. Of 100,000 to 150,000 clones listed, approximately 74% are singletons. Notes on the study in general: HLA restriction was apparent for most CMV-associated TCR beta chains in a later analysis. Cytomegalovirus status was reportedly diagnosed by the classifier with high specificity and sensitivity. A later analysis linked a missense DCLRE1C variant to TCR beta V- and J-gene trimming.

The source of this sequence is a male donor in good health and CMV-seronegative. What was sequenced was PBMCs. The genes are TRBV6-5 and TRBJ2-7; TRBD1 aligns across 7 bases. CDR3 amino acids: CASSSGQDNEQYF. The CDR3 DNA is TGTGCCAGCAGTTCAGGACAGGACAACGAGCAGTACTTC.